Below, 8 T cell receptor beta chains from the same sample are listed, as sequenced in a study of shared clonotypes between healthy human individuals. Sequenced by immunoSEQ multiplex PCR; TCRdb stores in-frame clones only, minus some. The top ten clones hold over 0.09% of a sample with about 590,000 clones, around 95% of them seen once. CD8 cells classed as naive were CD45RO-negative and positively selected for CCR7, excluding terminally differentiated effector memory CD45RA+ cells. The specimen was naive CD8+ T cells sorted from blood. Source of these receptors: a woman between 25 and 40 years old in good health.

The count of this clone is one. The chain recombines TRBV27 with TRBJ1-5, with D tentatively TRBD1 (6 bases). Germline V gene data show CDR1 as MNHEY and CDR2 as SMNVEV (reference sequence). Trimming took off 0 bases at V and 7 bases at J, with 13 bases between the two ends. This CDR3 region has 15 residues. The CDR3 here is CASSLSVAGEQPQHF. CDR3 nucleotide sequence: TGTGCCAGCAGTTTATCGGTGGCAGGGGAACAGCCCCAGCATTTT.

This clone occurred a few times. The gene calls are TRBV29-1 and TRBJ2-4; 8 bases line up with TRBD2. Germline trimming cut 5 bases from V and 10 bases from J; bases unmatched to any gene: 13. This CDR3 is 14 amino acids long. In germline, CDR1 is SQVTM, CDR2 ANQGSEA. The CDR3 protein is CSVSGGRASGIQYF. The CDR3 DNA reads as TGCAGCGTTAGTGGGGGGAGGGCTAGCGGGATTCAGTACTTC.

The chain carries TRBV27 and TRBJ2-7; 7 positions agree with TRBD1. This CDR3 is built from 16 residues. CDR1 and CDR2 (germline): MNHEY, SMNVEV (reference sequence). The V gene end was trimmed by 3 bases and the J gene end by 6 bases; junction bases not matched to a gene: 14. This CDR3 reads CASSLSFGTALFEQYF. In DNA form, the CDR3 reads TGTGCCAGCAGTTTGTCGTTCGGGACAGCCCTTTTCGAGCAGTACTTC.

The rearrangement links TRBV28 to TRBJ1-5; tentative D call: TRBD1 (5 bases). V gave up 8 bases and J gave up 4 bases, with 12 bases separating them. Per germline, CDR1 MDHEN and CDR2 SYDVKM. CDR3 length: 13 amino acids. CDR3 bases: TGTGCCAGCCGGACAAGACTAAATCAGCCCCAGCATTTT. This gives the protein CASRTRLNQPQHF. Full variable domain (missing parts from reference TRBV28 and TRBJ1-5): DVKVTQSSRYLVKRTGEKVFLECVQDMDHENMFWYRQDPGLGLRLIYFSYDVKMKEKGDIPEGYSVSREKKERFSLILESASTNQTSMYLCASRTRLNQPQHFGDGTRLSIL.

The chain recombines TRBV13 with TRBJ2-7; 7 bases match TRBD1. The germline gives CDR1 PRHDT, CDR2 FYEKMQ (reference sequence). CDR3 length: 15 residues. V lost 1 base and J lost 2; bases outside the gene matches: 5. The CDR3 region has the DNA TGTGCCAGCAGCTTAGAGGTGCAGGGGGCCTACGAGCAGTACTTC. This codes for CASSLEVQGAYEQYF.

V and J are TRBV5-8 and TRBJ1-1; 11 nucleotides align to TRBD1. The CDR3 is 13 residues long. Germline V lookup: CDR1 SGHTS, CDR2 YDEGEE. The V and J ends lost 3 bases and 6 bases, in that order; junction bases with no gene match: 1. The CDR3: CASSWTGGSEAFF. DNA for the CDR3: TGTGCCAGCAGCTGGACAGGGGGCTCTGAAGCTTTCTTT.

This sequence joins TRBV2 and TRBJ2-5, with D possibly called TRBD1 or TRBD2 (6 bases each). Trimming shortened V by 7 bases and J by 5 bases, and 11 bases separated the two germline ends. The CDR3 extends over 12 amino acids. Germline V CDR1 and CDR2: SNHLY, FYNNEI. CDR3 bases: TGTGCCAGCAACAGGGCGGGGGAGACCCAGTACTTC. Translated: CASNRAGETQYF.

The V gene is TRBV9, the J gene TRBJ1-1; 9 positions agree with TRBD1. Trimming removed 2 bases from V and 8 bases from J; junction bases left unmatched: 4. There are 13 residues in the CDR3. The germline CDR1 and CDR2 sequences are SGDLS and YYNGEE. The CDR3 protein is CASSVRTGAEAFF. The CDR3 DNA follows: TGTGCCAGCAGCGTTAGGACAGGGGCGGAAGCTTTCTTT.